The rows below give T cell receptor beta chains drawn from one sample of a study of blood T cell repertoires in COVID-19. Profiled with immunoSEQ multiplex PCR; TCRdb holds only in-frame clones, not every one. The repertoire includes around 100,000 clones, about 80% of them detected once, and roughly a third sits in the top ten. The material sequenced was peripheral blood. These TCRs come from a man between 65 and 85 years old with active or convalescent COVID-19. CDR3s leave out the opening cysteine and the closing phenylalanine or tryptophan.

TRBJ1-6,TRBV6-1,ASSEVITAGTFNSPLH
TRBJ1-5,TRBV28,ASSLGMERQPQH
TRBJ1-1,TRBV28,ASWTGDANTEAF
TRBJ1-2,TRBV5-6,ASSRGWGYT
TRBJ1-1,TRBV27,ASSLRRGMNTEAF
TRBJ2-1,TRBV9,ASSPQRGLANHNEQF
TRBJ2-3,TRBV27,ASSPFPGQGADTQY
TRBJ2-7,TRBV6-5,ASNPSGSTYEQY
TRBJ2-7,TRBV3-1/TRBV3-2,ASSRTGAHYEQY
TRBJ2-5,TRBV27,ASSHAGTTQETQY
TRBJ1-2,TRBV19,ASSTTGGRNYGYT
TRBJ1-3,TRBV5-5,ASSSGQGWNTIY
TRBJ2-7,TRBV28,ASSQGRVYEQY
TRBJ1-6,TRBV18,ASSPYPGTGSNSPLH
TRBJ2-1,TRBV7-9,ASSFRYNEQF
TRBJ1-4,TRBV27,ASSLTPTGGGEKLF
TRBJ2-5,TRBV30,AWSRTGGETQY
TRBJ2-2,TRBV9,ASSVTGGTGELF
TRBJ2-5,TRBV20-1,SASPGWETQY
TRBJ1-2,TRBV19,ASSTDRGYGYT
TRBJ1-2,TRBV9,ASSVDRGIDYGYT
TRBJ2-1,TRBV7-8,ASRIAGHSYNEQF
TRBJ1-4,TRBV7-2,ASSYFPGSPGEKLF
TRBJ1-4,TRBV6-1,ASSEEDRVGEKLF
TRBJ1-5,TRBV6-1,ASSESDRGLNQPQH
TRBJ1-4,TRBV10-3,AISEATGGTNEKLF
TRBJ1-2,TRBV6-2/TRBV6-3,ASRPPGHAYGYT
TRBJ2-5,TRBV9,ASSVGNRGLYQETQY